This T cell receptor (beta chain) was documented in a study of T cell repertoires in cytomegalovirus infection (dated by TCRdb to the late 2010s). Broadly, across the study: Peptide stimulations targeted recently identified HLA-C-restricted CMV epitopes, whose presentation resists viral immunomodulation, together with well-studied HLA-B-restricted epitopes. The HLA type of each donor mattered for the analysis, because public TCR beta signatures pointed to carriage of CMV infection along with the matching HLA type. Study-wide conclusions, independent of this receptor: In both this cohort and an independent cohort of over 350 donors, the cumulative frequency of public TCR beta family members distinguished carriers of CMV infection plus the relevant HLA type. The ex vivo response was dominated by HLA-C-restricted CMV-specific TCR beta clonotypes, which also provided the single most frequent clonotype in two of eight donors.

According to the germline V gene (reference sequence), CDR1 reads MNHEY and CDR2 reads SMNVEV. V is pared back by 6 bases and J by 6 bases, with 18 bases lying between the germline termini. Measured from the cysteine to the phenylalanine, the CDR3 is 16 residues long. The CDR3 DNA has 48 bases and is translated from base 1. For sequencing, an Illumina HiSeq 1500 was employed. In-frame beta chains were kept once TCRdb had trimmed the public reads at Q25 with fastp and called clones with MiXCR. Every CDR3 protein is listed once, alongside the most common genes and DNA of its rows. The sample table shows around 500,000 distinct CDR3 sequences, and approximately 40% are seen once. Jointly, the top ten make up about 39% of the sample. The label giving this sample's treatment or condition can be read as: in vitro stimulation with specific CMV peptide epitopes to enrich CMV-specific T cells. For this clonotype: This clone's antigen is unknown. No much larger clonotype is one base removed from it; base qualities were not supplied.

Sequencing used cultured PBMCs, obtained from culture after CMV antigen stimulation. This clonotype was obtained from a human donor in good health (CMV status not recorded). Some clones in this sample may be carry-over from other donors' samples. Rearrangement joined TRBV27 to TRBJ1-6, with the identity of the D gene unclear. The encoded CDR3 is CASRLLADPPNSPLHF. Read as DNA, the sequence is TGTGCCAGCAGGCTACTAGCGGATCCCCCTAATTCACCCCTCCACTTT.